The present T cell receptor beta chain was sequenced within a study of metastatic and nonmetastatic thyroid tumors. Study observations and caveats: According to reports, the diversity of TCR beta was significantly higher in malignant thyroid tumors than in benign nodules, and this held in both blood and tumor samples.

Study processing details: The study took CDR3 differences across clinicopathological groups and made a distant-metastasis classifier for papillary thyroid cancer from them. TCRdb called clones again from the PCR reads with MiXCR. Here the V and J calls rest on TCRdb's processing, not on the authors' analysis. Of around 5,000 clones in the sample, 20% to 30% were seen once. There are a few counts of this clone. No antigen is known for it. Germline V CDR1 and CDR2: LNHDA, SQIVND (reference sequence). CDR3 length: 15 amino acids. Trimming stripped 5 bases from V and 2 bases from J, with 15 bases between. Treatment of any kind had been given to no patient before thyroid surgery.

The sequence was obtained from a male donor with papillary thyroid cancer or a benign thyroid nodule (not recorded which). Some clones in this sample may be carry-over from other donors' samples. Sequenced sample: adjacent normal tissue. The chain couples TRBV19 to TRBJ1-2; D gene unclear. The DNA of the CDR3 is TGTGCCAGTAGTCAGGACCACACGGCCAACTATGGCTACACCTTC. Its translation: CASSQDHTANYGYTF.